Below, 6 T cell receptor beta chains from the same sample are listed, as sequenced in a study of T cells in Graves' hyperthyroidism and ophthalmopathy. Amplification of TCR beta CDR3 regions used RNA as the template. First-round RT-PCR targeting the TCR CDR3 was performed with the HTBI primer set. TCRdb analysed the multiplex PCR reads with MiXCR anew, one entry per CDR3 protein. Among a few hundred thousand distinct CDR3 sequences listed, around 13% were seen once. The specimen sequenced was blood. Receptor source: a middle-aged woman with Graves' hyperthyroidism.

This clonotype was recorded at least ten times. The chain couples TRBV3-1 to TRBJ2-2; D gene uncertain. V was pared by 1 base and J by 4 bases, with 1 base between. CDR1 and CDR2 (germline): LGHDT, YNNKEL (reference sequence). The CDR3 loop spans 12 amino acids. In nucleotides, the CDR3 is TGTGCCAGCAGCCAAGGCACCGGGGAGCTGTTTTTT. It specifies CASSQGTGELFF.

This clonotype has at least ten counts. The DNA for the CDR3 is TGTGCCAGCAGCGAGGCCCTGGGCGAGCAGTACTTC. Translation: CASSEALGEQYF. The chain combines TRBV13 with TRBJ2-7; D ambiguous. This CDR3 is built from 12 residues. Between the trimmed V and J ends, which lost 5 bases and 6 bases, there was a span of 11 bases. Germline V gives CDR1 PRHDT, CDR2 FYEKMQ (reference sequence).

The rearrangement joins TRBV19 to TRBJ1-5; D remains ambiguous. The V gene's germline CDR1 is LNHDA and CDR2 SQIVND (reference sequence). The CDR3 totals 14 residues. The germline V and J ends were trimmed by 2 bases and 0 bases, with 5 bases remaining between them. CDR3 sequence: CASSILSSNQPQHF. The CDR3 nucleotides read TGTGCCAGTAGTATACTTTCTAGCAATCAGCCCCAGCATTTT. Full variable domain (rest looked up from reference TRBV19 and TRBJ1-5): DGGITQSPKYLFRKEGQNVTLSCEQNLNHDAMYWYRQDPGQGLRLIYYSQIVNDFQKGDIAEGYSVSREKKESFPLTVTSAQKNPTAFYLCASSILSSNQPQHFGDGTRLSIL.

This clonotype has at least ten counts. The chain carries TRBV12-3 or TRBV12-4 and TRBJ1-2; D is possibly TRBD1 (5 bases). V was trimmed by 3 bases and J by 4 bases, leaving 9 bases between them. There are 13 residues in the CDR3. The CDR3 sequence: CASSFRVGYGYTF. The CDR3, as DNA: TGTGCCAGCAGTTTCAGGGTCGGCTATGGCTACACCTTC.

This chain links TRBV19 with TRBJ1-5, with D perhaps TRBD1 (5 bases). Trimming pared 4 bases from V and 3 bases from J, leaving 16 bases between. This CDR3 region has 16 residues. Germline V gene data show CDR1 as LNHDA and CDR2 as SQIVND (reference sequence). The CDR3 reads CASSTTLGAINQPQHF. CDR3 nucleotide sequence: TGTGCCAGTAGTACCACCCTAGGGGCTATCAATCAGCCCCAGCATTTT.

This clonotype was counted at least ten times. Germline is not matched at one junction end, which may reflect a read error. The rearrangement links TRBV27 to TRBJ1-1, with D possibly TRBD1 on 5 matching bases. The CDR3 covers 13 residues. Germline CDR1 is MNHEY and CDR2 is SMNVEV (reference sequence). CDR3 DNA sequence: TGTGCCAGCACCGATGGGGGGAACGCTGAAGCTTTCTTT. Its protein is CASTDGGNAEAFF.